These T cell receptor beta chains were read from a single sample in a study of regulatory T cells in long-lasting Graves disease. TCRdb re-called the multiplex PCR reads with MiXCR, one entry per CDR3 protein. The sample contains 700,000 or so distinct CDR3 sequences, approximately 29% of which appear only once. The source was peripheral blood mononuclear cells (PBMCs), collected when the disease was refractory, from a patient treated with antithyroid drugs. Receptors were obtained from a female donor with Graves disease. The CDR3 runs from the conserved cysteine through the conserved F or W. The order of the fields is D gene, V gene, J gene, clone size, CDR3 DNA, CDR3 protein. D genes are given only for firm matches. Clone sizes are given selectively: once, few, many, or a class where the clone is expanded.

TRBD2	TRBV5-5	TRBJ2-5	NA	TGTGCCAGCAGCTCACTCGACCCGGGACTAAGGGGAGAGACCCAGTACTTC	CASSSLDPGLRGETQYF
NA	TRBV7-2	TRBJ2-7	NA	TGTGCCAGCAGCCTCCAGGCCAGACGAACCTACGAGCAGTACTTC	CASSLQARRTYEQYF
NA	TRBV11-2	TRBJ1-3	NA	TGTGCCAGCAGACGAATCCCGGGTTTAGGAAACACCATATATTTT	CASRRIPGLGNTIYF
NA	TRBV28	TRBJ2-1	once	TGTGCCAGCAGTTTATCGAAGTCTACTCGTCCGTTCTTC	CASSLSKSTRPFF
TRBD2	TRBV6-5	TRBJ2-5	NA	TGTGCCAGCAGTTACTCTTGGCTAGCGGGAGTCGTCTACCAAGAGACCCAGTACTTC	CASSYSWLAGVVYQETQYF
TRBD1	TRBV30	TRBJ1-6	NA	TGTGCCTGGAGACAGGGGGTACATTCACCCCTCCACTTT	CAWRQGVHSPLHF
TRBD1	TRBV25-1	TRBJ1-2	few	TGTGCCAGCGGGGACAGGGTCTCCAATGGCTACACCTTC	CASGDRVSNGYTF
NA	TRBV20-1	TRBJ1-5	many	TGCAGTGCTAGAGTTTCAGGGGCGAGCAATCAGCCCCAGCATTTT	CSARVSGASNQPQHF
TRBD2	TRBV7-9	TRBJ2-2	few	TGTGCCAGCAGCTTAATTATTAGCGGGAGCGGAGGGGAGCTGTTTTTT	CASSLIISGSGGELFF
NA	TRBV20-1	TRBJ1-5	many	TGCAGTGCTACTGACGGCCTGTATCAGCCCCAGCATTTT	CSATDGLYQPQHF
NA	TRBV15	TRBJ1-5	few	TGTGCCACCAGCAGACCCGAGAGAGCGGCAGGATCCTACAATCAGCCCCAGCATTTT	CATSRPERAAGSYNQPQHF
TRBD2	TRBV3-1	TRBJ2-7	NA	TGTGCCAGCAGCCAAGGTCTTGGGACTAGCGGGAGGGCAGGCTACGAGCAGTACTTC	CASSQGLGTSGRAGYEQYF
NA	TRBV30	TRBJ1-3	NA	TGTGCCTGGAGTGGGGGAGGAAACACCATATATTTT	CAWSGGGNTIYF
NA	TRBV12-3/TRBV12-4	TRBJ2-2	many	TGTGCCAGCAGTCCCATTGCCGGGGAGCTGTTTTTT	CASSPIAGELFF
NA	TRBV10-3	TRBJ1-3	NA	TGTGCCACCGACGACAGGGGAAACACCATATATTTT	CATDDRGNTIYF
NA	TRBV28	TRBJ2-7	NA	TGTGCCAGCAGCTCGTTCATGGAGCAGTACTTC	CASSSFMEQYF
TRBD1	TRBV3-1	TRBJ1-1	NA	TGTGCCAGCAGCCAAGAGCCATTCCGACAGGGGAACACTGAAGCTTTCTTT	CASSQEPFRQGNTEAFF
NA	TRBV12-5	TRBJ2-3	few	TGTGCTAGTGGTGTCCCGACTCTGGATACGCAGTATTTT	CASGVPTLDTQYF
NA	TRBV6-4	TRBJ2-1	NA	TGTGCCAGCAGCCGCCGGGTGGATGAGCAGTTCTTC	CASSRRVDEQFF